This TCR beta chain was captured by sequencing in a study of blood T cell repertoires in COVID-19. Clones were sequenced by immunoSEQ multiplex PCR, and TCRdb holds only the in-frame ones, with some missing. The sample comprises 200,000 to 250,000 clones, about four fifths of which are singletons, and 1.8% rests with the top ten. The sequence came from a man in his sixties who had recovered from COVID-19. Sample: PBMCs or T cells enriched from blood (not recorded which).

CDR3 in DNA: TGTGCCAGCAGATCCACCGGGACAGGGAACTATGGCTACACCTTC. Residues: CASRSTGTGNYGYTF. The chain recombines TRBV6-5 with TRBJ1-2; 9 nucleotides line up with TRBD1. Germline-derived CDR1 and CDR2 are MNHEY and SVGAGI. CDR3 size: 15 residues. The V segment lost 6 bases and the J segment 2 bases; nucleotides outside the gene matches: 7.